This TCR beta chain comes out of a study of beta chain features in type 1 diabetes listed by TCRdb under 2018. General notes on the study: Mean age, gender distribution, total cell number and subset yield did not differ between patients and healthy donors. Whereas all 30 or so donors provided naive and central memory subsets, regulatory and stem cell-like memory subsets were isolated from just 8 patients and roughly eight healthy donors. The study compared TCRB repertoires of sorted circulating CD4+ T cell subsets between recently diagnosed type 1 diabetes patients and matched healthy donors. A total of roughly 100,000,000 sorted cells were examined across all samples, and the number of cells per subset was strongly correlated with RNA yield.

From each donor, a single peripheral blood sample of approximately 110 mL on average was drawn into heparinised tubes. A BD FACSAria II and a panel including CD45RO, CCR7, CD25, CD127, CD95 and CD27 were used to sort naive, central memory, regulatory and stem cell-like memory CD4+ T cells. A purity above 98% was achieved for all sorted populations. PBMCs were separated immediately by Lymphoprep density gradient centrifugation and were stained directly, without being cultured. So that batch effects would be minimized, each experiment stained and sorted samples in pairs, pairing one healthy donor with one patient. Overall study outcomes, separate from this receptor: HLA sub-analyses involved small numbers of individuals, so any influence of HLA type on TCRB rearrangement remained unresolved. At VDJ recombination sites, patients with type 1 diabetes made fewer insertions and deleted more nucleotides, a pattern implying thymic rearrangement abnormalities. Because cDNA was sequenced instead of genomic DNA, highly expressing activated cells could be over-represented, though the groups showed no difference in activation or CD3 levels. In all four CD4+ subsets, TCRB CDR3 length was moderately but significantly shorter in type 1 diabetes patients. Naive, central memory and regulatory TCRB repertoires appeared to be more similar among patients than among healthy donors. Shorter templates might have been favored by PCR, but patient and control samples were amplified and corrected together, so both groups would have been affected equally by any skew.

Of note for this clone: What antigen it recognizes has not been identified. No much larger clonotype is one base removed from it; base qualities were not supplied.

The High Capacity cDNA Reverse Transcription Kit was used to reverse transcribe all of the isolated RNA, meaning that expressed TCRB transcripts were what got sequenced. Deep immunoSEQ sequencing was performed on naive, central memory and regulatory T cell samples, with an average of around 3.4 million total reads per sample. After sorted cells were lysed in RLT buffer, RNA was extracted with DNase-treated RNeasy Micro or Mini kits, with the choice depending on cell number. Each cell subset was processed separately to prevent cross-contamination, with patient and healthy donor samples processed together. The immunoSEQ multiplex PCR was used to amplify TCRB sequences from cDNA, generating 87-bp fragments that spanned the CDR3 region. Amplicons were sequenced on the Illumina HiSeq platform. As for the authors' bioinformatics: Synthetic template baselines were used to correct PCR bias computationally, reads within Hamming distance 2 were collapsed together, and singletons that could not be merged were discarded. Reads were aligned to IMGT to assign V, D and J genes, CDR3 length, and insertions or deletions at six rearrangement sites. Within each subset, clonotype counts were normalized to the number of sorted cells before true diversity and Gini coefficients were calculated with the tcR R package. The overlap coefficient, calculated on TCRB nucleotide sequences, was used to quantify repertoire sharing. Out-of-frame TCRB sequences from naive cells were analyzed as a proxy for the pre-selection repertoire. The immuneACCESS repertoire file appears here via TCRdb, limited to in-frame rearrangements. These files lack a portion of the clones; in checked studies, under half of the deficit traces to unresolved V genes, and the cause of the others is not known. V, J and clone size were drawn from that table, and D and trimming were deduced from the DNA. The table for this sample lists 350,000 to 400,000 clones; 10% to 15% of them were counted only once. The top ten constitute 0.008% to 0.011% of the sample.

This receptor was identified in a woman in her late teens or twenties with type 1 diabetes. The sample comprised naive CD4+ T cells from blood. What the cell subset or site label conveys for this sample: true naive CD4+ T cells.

Here the CDR3 is given as CAWSRGGVDRETQYF. DNA sequence: TGTGCCTGGAGCCGGGGGGGGGTAGATCGAGAGACCCAGTACTTC. The chain couples TRBV30 to TRBJ2-5; the junction holds 8 bases that match TRBD2. Looking up the germline V gene (reference sequence) yields CDR1 GTSNPN and CDR2 SVGIG. From the cysteine through the phenylalanine, the CDR3 covers 15 amino acids. The DNA shown is the 45-base CDR3, in frame from base 1. Germline trimming: 3 bases from V, 4 bases from J; junction bases outside gene matches: 10.